These 11 T cell receptor beta chains originate from one sample sequenced in a study of OX40 agonist ivuxolimab in advanced cancers. Method: immunoSEQ multiplex PCR; TCRdb's copy keeps in-frame clones and lacks some. Counted here are roughly 79,000 clones, about 80% occurring once; the ten biggest clones make up 0.5% to 0.65%. This specimen was CD4+ or CD8+ T cells sorted from blood, taken in a trial of the OX40 agonist ivuxolimab. The origin of the receptors is an adult with an advanced solid tumor such as melanoma, head and neck, liver or kidney cancer.

The chain carries TRBV5-4 and TRBJ2-3; 11 bases match TRBD1. This CDR3 has 15 amino acids. CDR1 and CDR2 (germline): SGHNT, YYREEE (reference sequence). The junction had 5 bases not matched to a gene; V was cut back by 4 bases and J by 4 bases. CDR3 sequence (DNA): TGTGCCAGCAGCCAGCCGGGACAGGGGGCAGATACGCAGTATTTT. Translating it yields CASSQPGQGADTQYF.

This chain connects TRBV6-5 to TRBJ1-2; 9 nucleotides align to TRBD1. The CDR3 runs to 13 residues. The germline V gene encodes CDR1 MNHEY and CDR2 SVGAGI. The junction had 7 bases not matched to a gene; V was cut back by 6 bases and J by 8 bases. The CDR3 sequence: CASRLQGAGGYTF. The CDR3 DNA is TGTGCCAGCAGATTACAGGGGGCAGGAGGCTACACCTTC.

This clone was seen more than once but under ten times. The rearrangement joins TRBV5-6 to TRBJ2-2; 8 nucleotides match TRBD1. Germline CDR1 reads SGHDT; CDR2 reads YYEEEE. V lost 6 bases, J lost 3 bases, and 10 bases stayed unmatched. The CDR3 is made up of 16 amino acids. CDR3 residues: CASTADREAYTGELFF. DNA of the CDR3: TGTGCCAGCACCGCGGACAGGGAGGCCTACACCGGGGAGCTGTTTTTT.

V gene TRBV7-9 combines with J gene TRBJ2-2; D gene unclear. This CDR3 spans 14 amino acids. Germline loops: CDR1 SEHNR, CDR2 FQNEAQ (reference sequence). V gave up 5 bases and J gave up 2 bases, with 9 bases separating them. The CDR3, as DNA: TGTGCCAGCAGCACGGGTCTAAACACCGGGGAGCTGTTTTTT. Translating it yields CASSTGLNTGELFF.

The rearrangement links TRBV5-1 to TRBJ2-7; D gene unclear. The CDR3 has 14 amino acids. Per germline, CDR1 SGHRS and CDR2 YFSETQ. Trimming left V 2 bases short and J 4 bases short, with 13 bases between. The CDR3 bases are TGCGCCAGCAGCTTTTCGAGGACCGGGTACGAGCAGTACTTC. Its translation: CASSFSRTGYEQYF.

V is TRBV9 and J is TRBJ2-5; TRBD2 is a possible D gene (5 bases). The germline V gene has CDR1 SGDLS and CDR2 YYNGEE. Trimming took off 0 bases at V and 1 base at J, with 16 bases between the two ends. The CDR3 totals 17 residues. CDR3 protein: CASSVVGSATPQETQYF. CDR3 coding DNA: TGTGCCAGCAGCGTAGTAGGTAGCGCAACTCCCCAAGAGACCCAGTACTTC.

The chain is built from TRBV19 and TRBJ1-1; possibly TRBD1 for D (5 bases). The CDR3 runs 14 residues. Per germline, CDR1 LNHDA and CDR2 SQIVND (reference sequence). The V and J ends lost 7 bases and 2 bases respectively, with 14 bases between them. The CDR3 sequence is CASTHKGHNTEAFF. In nucleotides, the CDR3 is TGTGCCAGTACCCATAAGGGGCATAACACTGAAGCTTTCTTT. Drawing the rest from reference TRBV19 and TRBJ1-1, the complete variable domain is DGGITQSPKYLFRKEGQNVTLSCEQNLNHDAMYWYRQDPGQGLRLIYYSQIVNDFQKGDIAEGYSVSREKKESFPLTVTSAQKNPTAFYLCASTHKGHNTEAFFGQGTRLTVV.

The table lists this clone with a few counts. The V gene is TRBV5-1, the J gene TRBJ2-2; D not resolved. The CDR3 has 15 amino acids. Germline assignment: CDR1 SGHRS and CDR2 YFSETQ. Trimming took 4 bases from V and 0 from J, leaving 10 bases between them. The CDR3 spells CASSLGTTNTGELFF. Written as DNA, the CDR3 is TGCGCCAGCAGCCTCGGAACAACGAACACCGGGGAGCTGTTTTTT.

J is TRBJ2-5 and V is TRBV7-2; D is ambiguous. The CDR3 consists of 11 residues. The V and J ends lost 5 bases and 7 bases respectively, with 8 bases between them. CDR1 and CDR2 from the germline V gene are SGHTA and FQGNSA. DNA of the CDR3: TGTGCCAGCAGCCCAAGGGCGACCCAGTACTTC. It encodes CASSPRATQYF.

V gene TRBV7-9 combines with J gene TRBJ1-1; 7 nucleotides agree with TRBD1. Germline CDR1 reads SEHNR; CDR2 reads FQNEAQ (reference sequence). Trimming removed 2 bases from V and 3 bases from J; junction bases left unmatched: 6. The CDR3 totals 15 residues. The CDR3 loop reads CASSLQGVGDTEAFF. The CDR3 coding sequence is TGTGCCAGCAGCTTACAGGGGGTGGGGGACACTGAAGCTTTCTTT. The full variable domain, completed using reference TRBV7-9 and TRBJ1-1, is DTGVSQNPRHKITKRGQNVTFRCDPISEHNRLYWYRQTLGQGPEFLTYFQNEAQLEKSRLLSDRFSAERPKGSFSTLEIQRTEQGDSAMYLCASSLQGVGDTEAFFGQGTRLTVV.

The chain carries TRBV2 and TRBJ1-5, with 7 nucleotides matching TRBD1. V gave up 1 base and J gave up 0 bases; unmatched junction bases: 6. This CDR3 spans 17 amino acids. Germline V gene sequence: CDR1 SNHLY, CDR2 FYNNEI. Written as DNA, the CDR3 is TGTGCCAGCAGTGAAGGAGACAGGGTATATAGCAATCAGCCCCAGCATTTT. Its protein is CASSEGDRVYSNQPQHF.